What follows are 22 T cell receptor beta chains derived from one specimen sequenced in a study of cytomegalovirus exposure and HLA in healthy donors. Amplification used 60 Vbeta primers and 13 Jbeta primers. Clones were read by immunoSEQ multiplex PCR, and TCRdb kept only the in-frame ones, dropping some. This sample has about 160,000 clones, with roughly 88% found just once. Material for sequencing was PBMCs. The receptors derive from a boy between 2 and 10 years old in good health and CMV-seronegative.

The rearrangement links TRBV14 to TRBJ2-5, with 8 bases matching TRBD1. V trimming: 6 bases; J trimming: 2 bases; junction bases outside the gene matches: 2. The CDR3 has 13 residues. Germline values: CDR1 SGHDN, CDR2 FVKESK. DNA of the CDR3: TGTGCCAGCAGACGACAGGGGCAAGAGACCCAGTACTTC. Amino acids: CASRRQGQETQYF.

The chain couples TRBV28 to TRBJ1-1; no reliable D call. Trimming took 7 bases from V and 0 from J, leaving 12 bases between them. The germline gives CDR1 MDHEN, CDR2 SYDVKM. This CDR3 spans 14 amino acids. The CDR3 sequence: CASTRLAVNTEAFF. In DNA, the CDR3 is TGTGCCAGCACCAGACTGGCGGTGAACACTGAAGCTTTCTTT.

The chain combines TRBV27 with TRBJ2-7; 10 positions match TRBD2. The germline CDR1 and CDR2 sequences are MNHEY and SMNVEV (reference sequence). This CDR3 spans 15 amino acids. V lost 5 bases to trimming and J lost 4 bases; unmatched junction nucleotides: 8. The CDR3 DNA reads TGTGCCAGCAGTCCCGATAGCGGGAGGAGATACGAGCAGTACTTC. Its protein is CASSPDSGRRYEQYF.

The V gene is TRBV6-6, the J gene TRBJ1-2; tentative D call: TRBD1 (6 bases). The CDR3 is 15 residues long. Germline V gene sequence: CDR1 MNHNY, CDR2 SVGAGI (reference sequence). Trimming shortened V by 4 bases and J by 6 bases, and 18 bases separated the two germline ends. CDR3 nucleotides: TGTGCCAGCAGTTTACCACAGGGAAGGAGAGATGGCTACACCTTC. Translating it yields CASSLPQGRRDGYTF.

This chain joins TRBV27 and TRBJ2-1; 9 bases map to TRBD2. The CDR3 contains 13 residues. The germline CDR1 and CDR2 sequences are MNHEY and SMNVEV (reference sequence). Trimming removed 3 bases from V and 6 bases from J; junction bases left unmatched: 0. The CDR3 spells CASSLGLANEQFF. As DNA, the CDR3 is TGTGCCAGCAGTTTGGGACTAGCCAATGAGCAGTTCTTC.

The chain combines TRBV25-1 with TRBJ2-1; D possibly corresponds to TRBD2 (5 bases). Per the germline V gene, CDR1 is MGHDK and CDR2 is SYGVNS. Trimming took 2 bases from V and 8 from J, leaving 16 bases between them. This CDR3 has 15 residues. For the CDR3, the DNA is TGTGCCAGCAGTGAAAGTGGCGGACGGACTTATGAGCAGTTCTTC. This encodes CASSESGGRTYEQFF.

The genes are TRBV19 and TRBJ1-5; tentative D call: TRBD1 (5 bases). Germline assignment: CDR1 LNHDA and CDR2 SQIVND (reference sequence). The CDR3 spans 16 residues. V dropped 6 bases and J dropped 4 bases, with 19 bases sitting between them. In DNA form, the CDR3 reads TGTGCCAGTAGCGCAGGGTTTGCGGCTAATAATCAGCCCCAGCATTTT. It codes for CASSAGFAANNQPQHF.

The rearrangement links TRBV7-9 to TRBJ2-1, with 8 positions matching TRBD2. Germline V gives CDR1 SEHNR, CDR2 FQNEAQ (reference sequence). After removal of 5 bases from V and 9 bases from J, the junction contained 15 bases not matched to a gene. CDR3 length: 16 residues. CDR3 bases: TGTGCCAGCAGCCGGCCGGGGGGGGCTTATGAGGGTGAGCAGTTCTTC. Protein sequence: CASSRPGGAYEGEQFF. The variable domain in full, with the rest retrieved from reference TRBV7-9 and TRBJ2-1, is DTGVSQNPRHKITKRGQNVTFRCDPISEHNRLYWYRQTLGQGPEFLTYFQNEAQLEKSRLLSDRFSAERPKGSFSTLEIQRTEQGDSAMYLCASSRPGGAYEGEQFFGPGTRLTVL.

In the case of this clone: Other nucleotide sequences in the sample specify the same CDR3. The genes are TRBV25-1 and TRBJ1-2; TRBD1 matches at 11 bases. Germline V gives CDR1 MGHDK, CDR2 SYGVNS. CDR3 size: 14 residues. The trim removed 6 bases at V and 7 bases at J, leaving 7 bases unmatched. CDR3 nucleotides: TGTGCCAGCAGCCGAGGACAGGGGGCCTCTGGCTACACCTTC. Translated: CASSRGQGASGYTF.

With regard to this clone: The junction differs from germline at one of its ends, possibly a read error. The CDR3 region has the DNA TGTGCCAGTGGTATGTACAGTAGCAATCAGCCCCAGCATTTT. It specifies CASGMYSSNQPQHF. The gene calls are TRBV19 and TRBJ1-5; D unresolved. CDR1 is LNHDA, CDR2 SQIVND, per germline (reference sequence). CDR3 length equals 14 residues.

The chain recombines TRBV19 with TRBJ1-4; the match to TRBD1 covers 9 bases. Unmatched junction bases numbered 15, after V lost 8 bases and J lost 8 bases. This CDR3 is 16 amino acids long. Germline V gene lookup returns CDR1 LNHDA and CDR2 SQIVND (reference sequence). The CDR3 region is CASSSPGTGRSEKLFF. The CDR3 bases are TGTGCCAGTTCATCCCCCGGGACAGGGCGAAGCGAAAAACTGTTTTTT.

This chain links TRBV2 with TRBJ1-1, with 7 positions matching TRBD1. V gave up 6 bases and J gave up 5 bases; unmatched junction bases: 6. CDR1 and CDR2 (germline): SNHLY, FYNNEI. The CDR3 runs to 13 residues. The CDR3 nucleotides read TGTGCCAGCAGAAAACAGGGGTGGACTGAAGCTTTCTTT. Encoded protein: CASRKQGWTEAFF.

The rearrangement links TRBV2 to TRBJ1-4, with a possible D match to TRBD1 (6 bases). Looked up from germline, CDR1 is SNHLY and CDR2 is FYNNEI. The CDR3 has 13 amino acids. V lost 6 bases and J lost 6, with 11 bases in between. CDR3 sequence (DNA): TGTGCCAGCAGCCAGGACAGCGATGAAAAACTGTTTTTT. Its protein product is CASSQDSDEKLFF.

The gene calls are TRBV6-6 and TRBJ1-2; D remains unclear. Trimming shortened V by 0 bases and J by 2 bases, and 7 bases separated the two germline ends. CDR3 size: 14 residues. Germline V lookup: CDR1 MNHNY, CDR2 SVGAGI (reference sequence). CDR3 DNA: TGTGCCAGCAGTTACTCTGCGGGGAACTATGGCTACACCTTC. Encoded protein: CASSYSAGNYGYTF.

The gene calls are TRBV27 and TRBJ1-6; D remains unclear. The CDR3 runs 14 residues. Germline V gives CDR1 MNHEY, CDR2 SMNVEV (reference sequence). V lost 7 bases and J lost 0, with 7 bases in between. The CDR3 DNA follows: TGTGCCAGCAAGTTGAGCTCCTATAATTCACCCCTCCACTTT. Translation: CASKLSSYNSPLHF.

CDR3 region: CAISPTSGGTDTQYF. In DNA form, the CDR3 reads TGTGCCATCAGCCCAACTAGCGGGGGCACAGATACGCAGTATTTT. The rearrangement links TRBV10-3 to TRBJ2-3; 10 positions agree with TRBD2. The CDR3 loop spans 15 amino acids. With 6 bases clipped from V and 1 base from J, the junction kept 4 bases outside the gene matches. CDR1 is ENHRY, CDR2 SYGVKD, per germline.

The rearrangement links TRBV30 to TRBJ2-1; 12 positions match TRBD2. Germline V lookup: CDR1 GTSNPN, CDR2 SVGIG (reference sequence). The V gene end was trimmed by 3 bases and the J gene end by 4 bases; junction bases not matched to a gene: 4. This CDR3 region has 15 residues. The CDR3 bases are TGTGCCTGGAGCGGACTAGCGGGACCATACAATGAGCAGTTCTTC. Protein: CAWSGLAGPYNEQFF.

This chain links TRBV14 with TRBJ1-1, with TRBD1 matching over 7 bases. V gave up 1 base and J gave up 1 base; unmatched junction bases: 6. The CDR3 covers 16 residues. In germline, CDR1 is SGHDN, CDR2 FVKESK. CDR3 sequence: CASSQGEDRWNTEAFF. DNA of the CDR3: TGTGCCAGCAGCCAAGGGGAGGACAGGTGGAACACTGAAGCTTTCTTT.

The chain carries TRBV4-3 and TRBJ1-3; maybe TRBD1 (6 bases). The CDR3 is 18 amino acids. V was shortened by 0 bases and J by 8 bases, with 23 bases between the two germline ends. Germline values: CDR1 LGHNA, CDR2 YSLEER. CDR3 nucleotide sequence: TGCGCCAGCAGCCAAGATCTTCAGGCCTTCGGGGGGCCAGACACCATATATTTT. Protein sequence: CASSQDLQAFGGPDTIYF.

The gene calls are TRBV2 and TRBJ2-3; TRBD2 aligns across 8 bases. The germline V gene has CDR1 SNHLY and CDR2 FYNNEI. The CDR3 length is 15 residues. J lost 5 bases, V lost 4 bases, and 8 bases had no gene match. CDR3 in DNA: TGTGCCAGCAGTGTTGTCGGGGGGGTAGGAGATACGCAGTATTTT. Its translation: CASSVVGGVGDTQYF.

The chain joins TRBV30 to TRBJ2-1, with TRBD2 matching 9 bases. V trimming: 0 bases; J trimming: 6 bases; junction bases outside the gene matches: 3. The CDR3 has 14 residues. The germline CDR1 and CDR2 sequences are GTSNPN and SVGIG (reference sequence). CDR3 sequence reads: CAWSVGGGGNEQFF. The CDR3 nucleotides are TGTGCCTGGAGTGTGGGCGGGGGGGGCAATGAGCAGTTCTTC.

The J gene is TRBJ2-1, the V gene TRBV4-3; 9 nucleotides line up with TRBD2. This CDR3 comprises 15 residues. CDR1 is LGHNA, CDR2 YSLEER, per germline. Trimming at V came to 7 bases and at J to 0 bases, leaving 4 bases not matched to a gene. The CDR3 here is CASTPTSGSYNEQFF. For the CDR3, the DNA is TGCGCCAGCACTCCGACTAGCGGCTCCTACAATGAGCAGTTCTTC.